This T cell receptor beta chain was sequenced in a study of monozygotic twins with inflammatory bowel disease. About this clonotype: Its specificity is unknown.

From its re-call of the 5' RACE reads, TCRdb lists each CDR3 protein once, without DNA. The table lists roughly 200,000 distinct CDR3 sequences. Study results and limitations: Individual T cell subtypes were not distinguishable. Repertoire likeness was no different across concordant and discordant twins, perhaps owing to restricted power.

Germline V lookup: CDR1 LNHNV, CDR2 YYDKDF (reference sequence). This CDR3 is built from 18 residues. The receptor comes from a human donor with ulcerative colitis or Crohn's disease, or a healthy co-twin of an affected twin (not recorded which). This chain connects TRBV15 to TRBJ1-5; absent DNA, TCRdb's TRBD1 call cannot be checked. Sequencing was carried out using blood. The CDR3 is CATSRDKWRDISNQPQHF.